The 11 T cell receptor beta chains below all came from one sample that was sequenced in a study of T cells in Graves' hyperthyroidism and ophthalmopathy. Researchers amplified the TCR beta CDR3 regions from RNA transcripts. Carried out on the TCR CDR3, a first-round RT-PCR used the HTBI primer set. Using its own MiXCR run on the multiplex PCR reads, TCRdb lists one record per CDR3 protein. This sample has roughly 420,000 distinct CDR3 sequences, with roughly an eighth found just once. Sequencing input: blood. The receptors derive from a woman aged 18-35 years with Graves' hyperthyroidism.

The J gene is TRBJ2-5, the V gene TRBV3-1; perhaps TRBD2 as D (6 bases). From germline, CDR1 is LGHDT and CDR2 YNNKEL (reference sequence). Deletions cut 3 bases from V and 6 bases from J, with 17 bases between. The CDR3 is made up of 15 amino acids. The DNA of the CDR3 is TGTGCCAGCAGCCATCTCTCTAGCGTTAGGAAGACCCAGTACTTC. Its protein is CASSHLSSVRKTQYF.

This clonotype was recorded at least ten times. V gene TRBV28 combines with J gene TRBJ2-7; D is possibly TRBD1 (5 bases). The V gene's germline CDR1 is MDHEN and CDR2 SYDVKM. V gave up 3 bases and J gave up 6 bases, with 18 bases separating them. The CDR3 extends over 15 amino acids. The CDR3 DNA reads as TGTGCCAGCAGTTTGGGGCACACCGGGTTTGGCGAGCAGTACTTC. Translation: CASSLGHTGFGEQYF.

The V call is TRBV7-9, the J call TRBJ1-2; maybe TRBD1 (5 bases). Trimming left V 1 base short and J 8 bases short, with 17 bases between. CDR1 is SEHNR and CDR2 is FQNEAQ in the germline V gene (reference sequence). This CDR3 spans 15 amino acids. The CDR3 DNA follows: TGTGCCAGCAGCTTAGGAGGCAGGGCCTACGGCGGCTACACCTTC. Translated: CASSLGGRAYGGYTF.

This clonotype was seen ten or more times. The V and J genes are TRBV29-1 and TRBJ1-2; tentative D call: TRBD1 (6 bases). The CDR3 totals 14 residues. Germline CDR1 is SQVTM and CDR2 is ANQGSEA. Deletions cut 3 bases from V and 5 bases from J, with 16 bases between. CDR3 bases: TGCAGCGTTGACTCTAAGGGGGTGAGGTATGGCTACACCTTC. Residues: CSVDSKGVRYGYTF.

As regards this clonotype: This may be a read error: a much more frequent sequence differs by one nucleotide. CDR3 region: CASSEWDITYEQFF. Here the CDR3 DNA reads TGTGCCAGCAGCGAATGGGACATTACCTACGAGCAGTTCTTC. The chain is built from TRBV5-5 and TRBJ2-7; tentative D call: TRBD1 (6 bases). The J call may be in error: the DNA end matches TRBJ2-1 better. Germline V gene data show CDR1 as SGHKS and CDR2 as YYEKEE (reference sequence). The CDR3 spans 14 residues.

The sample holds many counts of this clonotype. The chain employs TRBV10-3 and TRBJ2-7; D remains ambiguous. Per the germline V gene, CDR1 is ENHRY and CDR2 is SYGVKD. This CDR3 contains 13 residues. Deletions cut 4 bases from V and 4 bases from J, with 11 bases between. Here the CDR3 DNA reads TGTGCCATCAGTGGGGGTCTAACTTACGAGCAGTACTTC. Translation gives CAISGGLTYEQYF.

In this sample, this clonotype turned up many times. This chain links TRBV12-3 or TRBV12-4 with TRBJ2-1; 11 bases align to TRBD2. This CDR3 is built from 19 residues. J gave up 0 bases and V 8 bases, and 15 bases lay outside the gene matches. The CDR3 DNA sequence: TGTGCCAGCGACGGCGAGACTAGCGGGACCCGAAACTCCTACAATGAGCAGTTCTTC. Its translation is CASDGETSGTRNSYNEQFF.

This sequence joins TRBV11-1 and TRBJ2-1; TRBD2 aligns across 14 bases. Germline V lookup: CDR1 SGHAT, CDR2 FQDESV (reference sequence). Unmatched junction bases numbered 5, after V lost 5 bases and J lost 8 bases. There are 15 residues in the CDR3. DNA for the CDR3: TGTGCCAGCAGCCGACTAGCGGGAGGGCCCCATGAGCAGTTCTTC. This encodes CASSRLAGGPHEQFF. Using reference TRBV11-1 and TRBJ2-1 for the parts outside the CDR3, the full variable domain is EAEVAQSPRYKITEKSQAVAFWCDPISGHATLYWYRQILGQGPELLVQFQDESVVDDSQLPKDRFSAERLKGVDSTLKIQPAELGDSAMYLCASSRLAGGPHEQFFGPGTRLTVL.

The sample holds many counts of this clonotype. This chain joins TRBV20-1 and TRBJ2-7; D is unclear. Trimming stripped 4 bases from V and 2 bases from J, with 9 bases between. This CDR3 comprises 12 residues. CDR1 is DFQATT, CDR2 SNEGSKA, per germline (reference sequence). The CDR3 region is CSATDQTYEQYF. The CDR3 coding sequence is TGCAGTGCTACTGACCAAACCTACGAGCAGTACTTC.

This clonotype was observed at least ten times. The CDR3: CASRRTGTYEQYF. CDR3 DNA sequence: TGTGCCAGCAGGAGGACAGGAACCTACGAGCAGTACTTC. The chain combines TRBV28 with TRBJ2-7; 7 positions agree with TRBD1. The ends lost 6 bases at V and 2 bases at J; junction bases unmatched: 4. Germline assignment: CDR1 MDHEN and CDR2 SYDVKM. This CDR3 comprises 13 residues.

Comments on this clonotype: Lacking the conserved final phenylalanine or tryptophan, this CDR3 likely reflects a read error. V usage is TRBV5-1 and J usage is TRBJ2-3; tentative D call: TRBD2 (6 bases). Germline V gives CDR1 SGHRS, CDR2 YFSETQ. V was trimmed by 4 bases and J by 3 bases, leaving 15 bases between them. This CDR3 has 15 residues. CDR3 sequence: CASSPGTSTTDTQYL. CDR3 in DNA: TGCGCCAGCAGCCCCGGGACTTCTACAACAGATACGCAGTATCTT.